The 27 T cell receptor beta chains given below trace back to one sample, sequenced in a study of radiotherapy plus CTLA-4 blockade in lung cancer. Clones were read by immunoSEQ multiplex PCR, and TCRdb kept only the in-frame ones, dropping some. The top ten clones hold around 3.6% of a sample with about 98,000 clones, 75% to 85% of them seen once. Material: peripheral blood, obtained from a patient treated with radiotherapy plus ipilimumab. The receptors were sampled from a human donor with non-small cell lung cancer who had a partial response to radiotherapy plus ipilimumab.

This chain joins TRBV21-1 and TRBJ2-3; the tabulated D call, TRBD2, remains unverified against the DNA. TRBV21-1 is a documented pseudogene. This CDR3 is built from 16 residues. The CDR3 spells CASRTPIAGCTDTQYF. CDR3 DNA sequence: TGTGCCAGCAGGACCCCTATAGCGGGCTGCACAGATACGCAGTATTTT.

The genes are TRBV29-1 and TRBJ2-5; TRBD1 agrees at 7 bases. The CDR3 runs 13 residues. V shed 4 bases and J 1 base; nucleotides not matched to a gene: 3. Germline CDR1 reads SQVTM; CDR2 reads ANQGSEA. CDR3 DNA: TGCAGCGTTGTCAAGGGGGCCCAAGAGACCCAGTACTTC. This gives the protein CSVVKGAQETQYF.

The V and J genes are TRBV19 and TRBJ2-1; 11 nucleotides align to TRBD2. This CDR3 is 15 amino acids long. Germline CDR1 LNHDA, CDR2 SQIVND (reference sequence). With 6 bases clipped from V and 1 base from J, the junction kept 2 bases outside the gene matches. CDR3 nucleotides: TGTGCCAGTAGATTAGCGGGAGGGTCCTACAATGAGCAGTTCTTC. It yields the protein CASRLAGGSYNEQFF.

This chain connects TRBV7-2 to TRBJ1-1, with D maybe TRBD1 (5 bases). The CDR3 sequence is 19 residues long. Germline-derived CDR1 and CDR2 are SGHTA and FQGNSA. The germline V and J ends were trimmed by 5 bases and 0 bases, with 25 bases remaining between them. The CDR3 DNA reads as TGTGCCAGCAGCCCAGTGGGGGGGGTAGGGATCCTAATGAACACTGAAGCTTTCTTT. This gives the protein CASSPVGGVGILMNTEAFF.

This clone was detected only a few times. J is TRBJ2-3 and V is TRBV4-2, with 7 nucleotides matching TRBD2. V lost 5 bases and J lost 4; bases outside the gene matches: 15. In germline, CDR1 is LGHNA, CDR2 YNFKEQ. The CDR3 spans 17 residues. The CDR3 bases are TGTGCCAGCAGCGCCCCACTCCAGACTAGCCGGGCAGATACGCAGTATTTT. Translating gives CASSAPLQTSRADTQYF.

This clone was counted a few times. The rearrangement links TRBV19 to TRBJ2-2; 8 bases align to TRBD1. The CDR3 runs 14 residues. The trim removed 5 bases at V and 4 bases at J, leaving 3 bases unmatched. Germline CDR1 reads LNHDA; CDR2 reads SQIVND (reference sequence). DNA for the CDR3: TGTGCCAGTAGTCTCGACAGGGGCACCGGGGAGCTGTTTTTT. Amino acids: CASSLDRGTGELFF.

V is TRBV29-1 and J is TRBJ1-1, with no clear D. Trimming pared 4 bases from V and 0 bases from J, leaving 9 bases between. The CDR3 extends over 13 amino acids. CDR1 and CDR2 from the germline V gene are SQVTM and ANQGSEA. CDR3 region: CSVVGRMNTEAFF. In DNA form, the CDR3 reads TGCAGCGTTGTGGGCCGGATGAACACTGAAGCTTTCTTT. The full variable domain, its missing parts supplied by reference TRBV29-1 and TRBJ1-1, is SAVISQKPSRDICQRGTSLTIQCQVDSQVTMMFWYRQQPGQSLTLIATANQGSEATYESGFVIDKFPISRPNLTFSTLTVSNMSPEDSSIYLCSVVGRMNTEAFFGQGTRLTVV.

The V gene is TRBV30, the J gene TRBJ2-7, with 7 nucleotides matching TRBD2. The CDR3 is 13 amino acids. Germline V CDR1 and CDR2: GTSNPN, SVGIG (reference sequence). V lost 5 bases and J lost 3; bases outside the gene matches: 7. The CDR3 loop is CAWGGEINYEQYF. The CDR3 DNA is TGTGCCTGGGGGGGGGAGATAAACTACGAGCAGTACTTC. The full variable domain, rest sourced from reference TRBV30 and TRBJ2-7, is SQTIHQWPATLVQPVGSPLSLECTVEGTSNPNLYWYRQAAGRGLQLLFYSVGIGQISSEVPQNLSASRPQDRQFILSSKKLLLSDSGFYLCAWGGEINYEQYFGPGTRLTVT.

The table lists this clone with a few counts. This rearrangement joins TRBV15 to TRBJ1-2; 7 nucleotides match TRBD1. Germline V gene lookup returns CDR1 LNHNV and CDR2 YYDKDF (reference sequence). The CDR3 has 17 amino acids. J lost 2 bases, V lost 0 bases, and 9 bases had no gene match. The CDR3 DNA reads as TGTGCCACCAGCAGAGATATCGGCACAGGGGCCAACTATGGCTACACCTTC. Residues: CATSRDIGTGANYGYTF.

The rearrangement joins TRBV19 to TRBJ2-1, with TRBD1 matching over 11 bases. Germline V lookup: CDR1 LNHDA, CDR2 SQIVND (reference sequence). The V gene end was trimmed by 9 bases and the J gene end by 6 bases; junction bases not matched to a gene: 1. The CDR3 is 12 amino acids. The CDR3 loop reads CASGTGGNEQFF. The CDR3 DNA is TGTGCCAGCGGGACAGGGGGCAATGAGCAGTTCTTC. The entire variable domain, with the rest obtained from reference TRBV19 and TRBJ2-1, is as follows: DGGITQSPKYLFRKEGQNVTLSCEQNLNHDAMYWYRQDPGQGLRLIYYSQIVNDFQKGDIAEGYSVSREKKESFPLTVTSAQKNPTAFYLCASGTGGNEQFFGPGTRLTVL.

V is TRBV5-1 and J is TRBJ1-3; D gene uncertain. In germline, CDR1 is SGHRS, CDR2 YFSETQ. There are 15 residues in the CDR3. The ends were cut back, 0 bases at V and 4 bases at J, with 11 bases in the middle. The CDR3 region has the DNA TGCGCCAGCAGCTTGGAGGCGGGCTCGGGAAACACCATATATTTT. Translated: CASSLEAGSGNTIYF. The full variable domain, with the rest looked up from reference TRBV5-1 and TRBJ1-3, is KAGVTQTPRYLIKTRGQQVTLSCSPISGHRSVSWYQQTPGQGLQFLFEYFSETQRNKGNFPGRFSGRQFSNSRSEMNVSTLELGDSALYLCASSLEAGSGNTIYFGEGSWLTVV.

The chain is built from TRBV7-9 and TRBJ2-7; 10 bases fit TRBD2. CDR1 is SEHNR and CDR2 is FQNEAQ in the germline V gene (reference sequence). The trim removed 5 bases at V and 0 bases at J, leaving 10 bases unmatched. The CDR3 contains 17 residues. CDR3 nucleotides: TGTGCCAGCAGCGAGGGACTAGCGAGAGGGAGCTCCTACGAGCAGTACTTC. This codes for CASSEGLARGSSYEQYF. Filled out from reference TRBV7-9 and TRBJ2-7, the complete variable domain reads DTGVSQNPRHKITKRGQNVTFRCDPISEHNRLYWYRQTLGQGPEFLTYFQNEAQLEKSRLLSDRFSAERPKGSFSTLEIQRTEQGDSAMYLCASSEGLARGSSYEQYFGPGTRLTVT.

V is TRBV5-6 and J is TRBJ2-7, with no clear D. The germline CDR1 and CDR2 sequences are SGHDT and YYEEEE. The CDR3 covers 14 residues. V lost 1 base to trimming and J lost 2 bases, with 10 bases between them. The CDR3 coding sequence is TGTGCCAGCAGCTTGCTCGGTGAGACCTACGAGCAGTACTTC. Its protein product is CASSLLGETYEQYF.

This clone was found a few times. V usage is TRBV5-1 and J usage is TRBJ2-7; the D gene is possibly TRBD1 (5 bases). V lost 0 bases and J lost 3, with 13 bases in between. The CDR3 loop spans 15 amino acids. Germline CDR1 and CDR2: SGHRS and YFSETQ. The CDR3 protein is CASSLDVGPHYEQYF. CDR3 sequence (DNA): TGCGCCAGCAGCTTGGATGTGGGGCCCCACTACGAGCAGTACTTC.

Note on this clone: Mismatch with germline at one junction end may stem from a read error. The chain has TRBV18 and TRBJ2-7; 8 nucleotides match TRBD2. The CDR3 spans 15 residues. The V gene's germline CDR1 is KGHSH and CDR2 LQKENI. Here the CDR3 DNA reads TGTGCCAGCCCACCAACTAGCGGAGGCGCCTACGAGCAGTACTTC. It yields the protein CASPPTSGGAYEQYF.

This chain links TRBV2 with TRBJ2-5; D not certain. V dropped 7 bases and J dropped 2 bases, with 5 bases sitting between them. The CDR3 runs 11 residues. Looked up from germline, CDR1 is SNHLY and CDR2 is FYNNEI. The CDR3 nucleotides are TGTGCCAGCATCCTACAAGAGACCCAGTACTTC. This encodes CASILQETQYF.

CDR3 in amino acids: CASSPIENTEAFF. CDR3 bases: TGTGCCAGCAGCCCTATCGAGAACACTGAAGCTTTCTTT. V usage is TRBV6-5 and J usage is TRBJ1-1; no clear D. This CDR3 has 13 residues. V lost 6 bases to trimming and J lost 1 base, with 9 bases between them. Looked up from germline, CDR1 is MNHEY and CDR2 is SVGAGI.

This chain connects TRBV2 to TRBJ1-2, with 7 bases that match TRBD1. CDR3 length: 13 residues. Germline values: CDR1 SNHLY, CDR2 FYNNEI. V lost 10 bases and J lost 8; bases outside the gene matches: 13. CDR3 bases: TGTGCCACCACCGGGACAGCTGAGGGAGGCTACACCTTC. This codes for CATTGTAEGGYTF.

In DNA form, the CDR3 reads TGTGCCAGCAGCTCCCGCCGGACTCTTTACCAAGAGACCCAGTACTTC. Translating gives CASSSRRTLYQETQYF. V usage is TRBV7-9 and J usage is TRBJ2-5; tentative D call: TRBD2 (5 bases). Germline assignment: CDR1 SEHNR and CDR2 FQNEAQ (reference sequence). The CDR3 runs 16 residues. V was clipped by 4 bases and J by 0 bases, with 15 bases between them.

V and J are TRBV5-4 and TRBJ2-7, with 8 bases matching TRBD1. Germline assignment: CDR1 SGHNT and CDR2 YYREEE (reference sequence). Trimming cost V 4 bases and J 5 bases; bases outside gene matches: 8. The CDR3 runs to 14 residues. The CDR3 is CASSVDRAIDEQYF. For the CDR3, the DNA is TGTGCCAGCAGCGTGGACAGGGCTATCGACGAGCAGTACTTC.

The chain joins TRBV7-8 to TRBJ2-1; 8 nucleotides match TRBD2. The CDR3 has 16 amino acids. Germline CDR1 is SGHVS and CDR2 is FQNEAQ. V shed 6 bases, J shed 7 bases, and the junction held 14 bases outside the gene matches. DNA for the CDR3: TGTGCCAGCAGAAAAGAGGCGGGGGGCGCGAAAAATGAGCAGTTCTTC. Translated: CASRKEAGGAKNEQFF.

The CDR3 region has the DNA TGTGCCAGCAGTTACGGACTTAGGAGAACCTACGAGCAGTACTTC. This gives the protein CASSYGLRRTYEQYF. V is TRBV6-5 and J is TRBJ2-7; D is perhaps TRBD2 (5 bases). The CDR3 loop spans 15 amino acids. Germline V gene lookup returns CDR1 MNHEY and CDR2 SVGAGI. V was shortened by 2 bases and J by 2 bases, with 13 bases between the two germline ends.

The DNA for the CDR3 is TGCAGCGCCTCGAGGGACTTTAGGAACAATGAGCAGTTCTTC. Translating gives CSASRDFRNNEQFF. V usage is TRBV29-1 and J usage is TRBJ2-1, with D possibly matching TRBD2 (6 bases). Germline CDR1 reads SQVTM; CDR2 reads ANQGSEA. V gave up 7 bases and J gave up 5 bases, with 18 bases separating them. This CDR3 region has 14 residues.

The chain combines TRBV18 with TRBJ1-5, with D unresolved. V was cut by 3 bases and J by 4 bases, with 10 bases left in between. The CDR3 is 14 amino acids. Looked up from germline, CDR1 is KGHSH and CDR2 is LQKENI. CDR3 amino acids: CASSPDGINQPQHF. CDR3 nucleotide sequence: TGTGCCAGCTCACCCGACGGGATTAATCAGCCCCAGCATTTT.

V usage is TRBV28 and J usage is TRBJ1-4; 10 positions agree with TRBD1. After removal of 4 bases from V and 5 bases from J, the junction contained 7 bases not matched to a gene. Germline V gene sequence: CDR1 MDHEN, CDR2 SYDVKM. This CDR3 has 16 amino acids. DNA of the CDR3: TGTGCCAGCAGTTCCCCCCGACAGGGGGCAAATGAAAAACTGTTTTTT. It translates to CASSSPRQGANEKLFF.

This clone qualifies as large. The chain joins TRBV2 to TRBJ1-4; no clear D. The germline CDR1 and CDR2 sequences are SNHLY and FYNNEI. Trimming took 3 bases from V and 0 from J, leaving 8 bases between them. The CDR3 contains 15 residues. The CDR3 DNA follows: TGTGCCAGCAGTGACACGGGGTCAACTAATGAAAAACTGTTTTTT. This translates into CASSDTGSTNEKLFF.

The chain couples TRBV30 to TRBJ1-5, with a tentative D call TRBD1 (5 bases). The CDR3 sequence is 13 residues long. V shed 0 bases and J shed 3 bases, with 6 bases lying between them. CDR1 is GTSNPN, CDR2 SVGIG, per germline (reference sequence). This CDR3 is CAWSVGDNQPQHF. The CDR3 nucleotides are TGTGCCTGGAGTGTAGGGGACAATCAGCCCCAGCATTTT. Combining the CDR3 with reference TRBV30 and TRBJ1-5 gives the whole variable domain SQTIHQWPATLVQPVGSPLSLECTVEGTSNPNLYWYRQAAGRGLQLLFYSVGIGQISSEVPQNLSASRPQDRQFILSSKKLLLSDSGFYLCAWSVGDNQPQHFGDGTRLSIL.